This T cell receptor beta chain was profiled in a study of blood T cell repertoires in COVID-19. Study-level background: Sites in the United States, Italy and Spain provided acute and convalescent COVID-19 samples. From T cells, B-cell-depleted T cells, or PBMCs came the material, which was cDNA or gDNA.

V dropped 0 bases and J dropped 0 bases, with 11 bases sitting between them. There are 15 residues in the CDR3. Germline values: CDR1 GTSNPN, CDR2 SVGIG (reference sequence). As handled by the study authors: Amplification of reference gene primers provided the estimated nucleated cell counts. Produced via immunoSEQ multiplex PCR; TCRdb's table is partial and in-frame only. V, J and clone size were drawn from that table, and D and trimming were deduced from the DNA. The sample yields about 110,000 clones, around 92% seen once. The chain couples TRBV30 to TRBJ1-2; the D is unclear. Material for sequencing was peripheral blood. This clonotype was obtained from a man in his forties with active or convalescent COVID-19. DNA of the CDR3: TGTGCCTGGAGTGTACTAGGGCCGACTAACTATGGCTACACCTTC. Translated, it gives CAWSVLGPTNYGYTF.